Given below is one T cell receptor beta chain in context. The source of the sample is a study of blood T cell repertoires in COVID-19. Study summary: The United States, Italy and Spain were the sources of the acute and convalescent COVID-19 samples. Sources were T cells, B-cell-depleted T cells, or PBMCs; the material itself was cDNA or gDNA.

In the original processing: Estimated nucleated cell counts came from reference gene primer amplification. The method was immunoSEQ multiplex PCR; TCRdb's version includes in-frame clones alone and lacks a portion of them. V and J calls and clone size follow that table, whereas D and trimming were derived from the DNA. The sample has approximately 220,000 clones, approximately 83% seen once. The CDR3 totals 13 residues. From germline, CDR1 is SQVTM and CDR2 ANQGSEA. J was trimmed by 2 bases and V by 7 bases; bases with no gene match: 6. Sequencing was carried out using peripheral blood. This TCR was sampled from a man in his forties with acute or convalescent COVID-19. This chain connects TRBV29-1 to TRBJ2-7; TRBD1 agrees at 9 bases. The CDR3 is CSGITGGPYEQYF. CDR3 in DNA: TGCAGCGGTATTACAGGGGGCCCCTACGAGCAGTACTTC.